The 8 T cell receptor beta chains listed next were all sequenced from one sample in a study of cytomegalovirus exposure and HLA in healthy donors. With 60 Vbeta and 13 Jbeta primers, the PCR was carried out. Here immunoSEQ multiplex PCR was the method, and the copy in TCRdb shows in-frame clones only, minus some. Its table lists 77,000 or so clones. The sequencing input was PBMCs. The source is a man under 40 in good health and CMV-seronegative.

CDR3 bases: TGTGCCAGTAGTATAGGGAGGGATCGAGGTTTCTTT. Encoded protein: CASSIGRDRGFF. V and J are TRBV19 and TRBJ1-1; D call uncertain. Trimming stripped 1 base from V and 13 bases from J, with 13 bases between. Germline loops: CDR1 LNHDA, CDR2 SQIVND (reference sequence). This CDR3 comprises 12 residues.

The chain is built from TRBV7-2 and TRBJ2-7, with TRBD2 matching 7 bases. Germline values: CDR1 SGHTA, CDR2 FQGNSA. Unmatched junction bases numbered 7, after V lost 3 bases and J lost 2 bases. The CDR3 consists of 15 residues. This CDR3 is CASSLDSSGAYEQYF. CDR3 bases: TGTGCCAGCAGCTTGGATTCTAGCGGAGCCTACGAGCAGTACTTC.

The chain has TRBV6-1 and TRBJ1-6; possible D gene TRBD1, 6 bases. In germline, CDR1 is MNHNS, CDR2 SASEGT. The CDR3 totals 16 residues. V shed 2 bases and J shed 5 bases, with 13 bases lying between them. This chain's CDR3 is CASSEITGQNNSPLHF. CDR3 DNA: TGTGCCAGCAGTGAAATCACAGGGCAGAATAATTCACCCCTCCACTTT.

The chain is built from TRBV4-1 and TRBJ2-3, with 7 bases fitting TRBD2. CDR3 length: 15 residues. The junction had 5 bases not matched to a gene; V was cut back by 5 bases and J by 0 bases. CDR1 is MGHRA, CDR2 YSYEKL, per germline. CDR3 region: CASSVGGSSTDTQYF. The CDR3 nucleotides are TGCGCCAGCAGCGTCGGGGGGTCTAGCACAGATACGCAGTATTTT.

The CDR3 here is CASSVESTYEQYF. Here the CDR3 DNA reads TGTGCCAGCAGCGTAGAAAGCACCTACGAGCAGTACTTC. The chain couples TRBV9 to TRBJ2-7; D unclear. Looked up from germline, CDR1 is SGDLS and CDR2 is YYNGEE. Trimming left V 0 bases short and J 2 bases short, with 6 bases between. CDR3 size: 13 residues.

V usage is TRBV4-1 and J usage is TRBJ2-1; tentatively, D is TRBD1 (6 bases). CDR1 is MGHRA and CDR2 is YSYEKL in the germline V gene. The CDR3 is 15 residues long. V was pared by 1 base and J by 7 bases, with 14 bases between. Written as DNA, the CDR3 is TGCGCCAGCAGCCAAGGCAGGGGAGTGTGGAATGAGCAGTTCTTC. This gives the protein CASSQGRGVWNEQFF.

The chain links TRBV18 to TRBJ2-5, with a tentative D call TRBD2 (6 bases). Germline loops: CDR1 KGHSH, CDR2 LQKENI. The CDR3 is made up of 15 amino acids. V was cut by 5 bases and J by 4 bases, with 17 bases left in between. In DNA, the CDR3 is TGTGCCAGCTCAACCCTACGGGGGAGTGGAGAGACCCAGTACTTC. Translation: CASSTLRGSGETQYF.

The rearrangement links TRBV5-1 to TRBJ2-5; D call uncertain. Germline CDR1 SGHRS, CDR2 YFSETQ. CDR3 size: 16 residues. With 0 bases removed from V and 0 bases from J, the gap between germline ends came to 12 bases. Here the CDR3 reads CASSLATLSYQETQYF. The CDR3 region has the DNA TGCGCCAGCAGCTTGGCTACACTATCGTACCAAGAGACCCAGTACTTC. The entire variable domain, with the rest obtained from reference TRBV5-1 and TRBJ2-5, is as follows: KAGVTQTPRYLIKTRGQQVTLSCSPISGHRSVSWYQQTPGQGLQFLFEYFSETQRNKGNFPGRFSGRQFSNSRSEMNVSTLELGDSALYLCASSLATLSYQETQYFGPGTRLLVL.